The subject of this entry is one TCR beta chain. In the study's own analysis: From reference gene primer amplification, estimates of nucleated cell counts were derived. Sequencing used immunoSEQ multiplex PCR; TCRdb keeps in-frame clones, though not all of them. That table is the source of V, J and clone size, and D and trimming were worked out from the DNA. The data show 250,000 to 300,000 clones, 89% seen once. These data originate in a study of blood T cell repertoires in COVID-19. Study in general: COVID-19 samples collected from the United States, Italy and Spain covered acute and convalescent phases. In each case, the material was cDNA or gDNA derived from T cells, B-cell-depleted T cells, or PBMCs.

V was trimmed by 6 bases and J by 2 bases, leaving 13 bases between them. Germline V CDR1 and CDR2: MNHEY, SVGAGI. This CDR3 region has 14 residues. The gene calls are TRBV6-5 and TRBJ2-5; TRBD1 might be the D (6 bases). This clonotype originated in a woman aged 40 to 50 who had recovered from COVID-19. The sequenced material came from peripheral blood. The CDR3 reads CASSRGGPQETQYF. In DNA, the CDR3 is TGTGCCAGCAGCAGGGGTGGCCCTCAAGAGACCCAGTACTTC.